The subject of this entry is one T cell receptor (beta chain). These data are taken from a study of technical replicates of blood from a few donors. The repertoire was sequenced with immunoSEQ multiplex PCR; TCRdb's copy has only in-frame clones and lacks some. This sample has approximately 100,000 clones, with nearly 96% found just once. CDR3 size: 13 residues. The V and J ends lost 2 bases and 4 bases respectively, with 9 bases between them. Germline loops: CDR1 SGHDT, CDR2 YYEEEE. Material: T cells isolated from PBMCs. The V gene is TRBV5-6, the J gene TRBJ1-2, with unresolved D. This TCR was recovered from a human donor in good health. As DNA, the CDR3 is TGTGCCAGCAGCTTACAGCGGTCCTATGGCTACACCTTC. It is translated as CASSLQRSYGYTF. The full variable domain, completed using reference TRBV5-6 and TRBJ1-2, is DAGVTQSPTHLIKTRGQQVTLRCSPKSGHDTVSWYQQALGQGPQFIFQYYEEEERQRGNFPDRFSGHQFPNYSSELNVNALLLGDSALYLCASSLQRSYGYTFGSGTRLTVV.